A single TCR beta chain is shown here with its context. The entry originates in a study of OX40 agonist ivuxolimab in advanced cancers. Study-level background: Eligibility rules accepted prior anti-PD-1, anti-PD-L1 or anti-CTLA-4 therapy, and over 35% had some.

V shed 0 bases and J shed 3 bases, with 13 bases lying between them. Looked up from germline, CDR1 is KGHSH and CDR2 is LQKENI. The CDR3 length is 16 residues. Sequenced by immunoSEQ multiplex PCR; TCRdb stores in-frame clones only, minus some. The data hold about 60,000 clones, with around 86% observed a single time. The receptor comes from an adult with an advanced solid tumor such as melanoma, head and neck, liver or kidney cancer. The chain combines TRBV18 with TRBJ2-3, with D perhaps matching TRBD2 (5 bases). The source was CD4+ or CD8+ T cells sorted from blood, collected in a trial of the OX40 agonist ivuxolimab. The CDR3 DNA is TGTGCCAGCTCACCACCGGGAGCCATGGGGACAGATACGCAGTATTTT. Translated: CASSPPGAMGTDTQYF.